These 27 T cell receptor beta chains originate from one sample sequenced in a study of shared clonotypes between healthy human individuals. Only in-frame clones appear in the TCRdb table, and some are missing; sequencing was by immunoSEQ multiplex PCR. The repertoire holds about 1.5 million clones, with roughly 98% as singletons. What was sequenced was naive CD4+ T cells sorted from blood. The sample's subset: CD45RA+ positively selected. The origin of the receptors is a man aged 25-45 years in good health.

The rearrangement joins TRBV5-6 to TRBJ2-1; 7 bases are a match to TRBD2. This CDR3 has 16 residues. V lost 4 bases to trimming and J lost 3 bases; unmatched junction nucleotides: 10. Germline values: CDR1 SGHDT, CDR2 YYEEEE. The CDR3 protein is CASSLRLREFYNEQFF. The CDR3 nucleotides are TGTGCCAGCAGCCTAAGGCTGCGGGAGTTCTACAATGAGCAGTTCTTC.

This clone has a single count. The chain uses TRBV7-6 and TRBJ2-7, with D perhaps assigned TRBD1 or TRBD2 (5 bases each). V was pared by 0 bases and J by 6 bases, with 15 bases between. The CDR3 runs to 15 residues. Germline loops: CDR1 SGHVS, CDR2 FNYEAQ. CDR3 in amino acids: CASSLAPGTPGEQYF. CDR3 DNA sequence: TGTGCCAGCAGCTTAGCGCCCGGGACCCCAGGCGAGCAGTACTTC.

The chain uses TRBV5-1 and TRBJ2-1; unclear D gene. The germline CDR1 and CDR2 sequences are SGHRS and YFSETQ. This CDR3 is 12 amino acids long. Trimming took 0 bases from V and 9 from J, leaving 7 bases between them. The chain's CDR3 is CASSLEGGEQFF. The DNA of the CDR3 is TGCGCCAGCAGCTTGGAGGGTGGTGAGCAGTTCTTC.

CDR3 amino acids: CASRPTGMNEQFF. The CDR3 bases are TGTGCCAGCAGGCCGACAGGGATGAATGAGCAGTTCTTC. The genes are TRBV6-5 and TRBJ2-1, with 7 bases that match TRBD1. The V and J ends lost 6 bases and 7 bases, in that order; junction bases with no gene match: 6. Germline V gene sequence: CDR1 MNHEY, CDR2 SVGAGI. This CDR3 spans 13 amino acids.

The CDR3 loop is CASSSGDRENIQYF. Here the CDR3 DNA reads TGTGCCAGCAGCTCCGGGGACAGGGAAAACATTCAGTACTTC. The V call is TRBV9, the J call TRBJ2-4; the match to TRBD1 covers 9 bases. CDR1 SGDLS and CDR2 YYNGEE come from the germline V gene. The CDR3 is made up of 14 amino acids. The V and J ends lost 4 bases and 5 bases, in that order; junction bases with no gene match: 4.

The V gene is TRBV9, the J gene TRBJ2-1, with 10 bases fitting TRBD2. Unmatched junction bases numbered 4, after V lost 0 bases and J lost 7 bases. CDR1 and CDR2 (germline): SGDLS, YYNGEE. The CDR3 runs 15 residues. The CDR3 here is CASSVELAGRNEQFF. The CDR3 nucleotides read TGTGCCAGCAGCGTAGAACTAGCGGGAAGGAATGAGCAGTTCTTC.

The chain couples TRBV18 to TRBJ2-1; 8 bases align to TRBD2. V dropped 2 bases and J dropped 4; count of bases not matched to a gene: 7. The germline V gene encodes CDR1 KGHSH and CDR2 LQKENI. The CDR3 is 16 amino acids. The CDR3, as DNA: TGTGCCAGCTCACCATCAGCGGGAGTCTCTTACAATGAGCAGTTCTTC. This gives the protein CASSPSAGVSYNEQFF.

This CDR3 reads CASSTRGLSSGSQETQYF. The CDR3 bases are TGTGCCAGCAGTACTAGGGGACTTTCTAGCGGGAGCCAGGAGACCCAGTACTTC. The chain couples TRBV2 to TRBJ2-5, with TRBD2 matching over 10 bases. Germline V gene sequence: CDR1 SNHLY, CDR2 FYNNEI. This CDR3 is 18 amino acids long. J lost 5 bases, V lost 5 bases, and 17 bases had no gene match.

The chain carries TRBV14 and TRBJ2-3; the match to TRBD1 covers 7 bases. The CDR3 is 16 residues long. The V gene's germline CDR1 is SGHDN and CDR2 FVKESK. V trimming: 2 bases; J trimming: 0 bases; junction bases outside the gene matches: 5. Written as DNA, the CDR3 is TGTGCCAGCAGCCAAAACACAGGGGCTAGCACAGATACGCAGTATTTT. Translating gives CASSQNTGASTDTQYF.

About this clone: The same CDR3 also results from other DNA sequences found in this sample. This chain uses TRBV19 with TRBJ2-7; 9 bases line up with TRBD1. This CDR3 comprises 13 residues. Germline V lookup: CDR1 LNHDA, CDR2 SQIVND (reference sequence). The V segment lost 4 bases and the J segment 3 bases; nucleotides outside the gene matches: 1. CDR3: CASSTGQGYEQYF. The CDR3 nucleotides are TGTGCCAGTAGTACGGGACAGGGCTACGAGCAGTACTTC.

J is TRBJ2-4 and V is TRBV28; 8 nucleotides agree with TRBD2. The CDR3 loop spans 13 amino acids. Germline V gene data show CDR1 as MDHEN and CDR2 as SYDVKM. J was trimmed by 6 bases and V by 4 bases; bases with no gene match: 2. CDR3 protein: CASSSSGRNIQYF. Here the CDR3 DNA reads TGTGCCAGCAGTTCTAGCGGGCGAAACATTCAGTACTTC.

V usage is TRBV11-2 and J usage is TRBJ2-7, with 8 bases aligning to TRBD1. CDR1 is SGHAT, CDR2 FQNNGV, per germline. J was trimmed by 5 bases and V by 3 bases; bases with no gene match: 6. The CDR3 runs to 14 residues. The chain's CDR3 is CASSLRTGYNEQYF. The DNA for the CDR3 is TGTGCCAGCAGCTTGAGGACAGGGTACAACGAGCAGTACTTC.

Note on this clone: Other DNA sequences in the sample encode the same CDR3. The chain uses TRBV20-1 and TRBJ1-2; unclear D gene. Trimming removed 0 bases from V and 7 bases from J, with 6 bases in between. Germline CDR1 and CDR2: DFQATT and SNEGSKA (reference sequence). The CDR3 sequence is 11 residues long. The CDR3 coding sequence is TGCAGTGCTAGAGACCCGCCTGGCTACACCTTC. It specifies CSARDPPGYTF.

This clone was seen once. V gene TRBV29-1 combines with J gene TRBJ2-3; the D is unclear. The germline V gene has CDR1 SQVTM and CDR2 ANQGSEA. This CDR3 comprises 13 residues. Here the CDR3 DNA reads TGCAACATCAAAAGTCGGTTCACAGATACGCAGTATTTT. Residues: CNIKSRFTDTQYF.

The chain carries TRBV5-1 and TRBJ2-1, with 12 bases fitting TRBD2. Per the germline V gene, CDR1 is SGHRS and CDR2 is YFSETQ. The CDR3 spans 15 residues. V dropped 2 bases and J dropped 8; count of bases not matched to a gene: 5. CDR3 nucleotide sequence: TGCGCCAGCAGCTTAACTAGCGGGAGGAGGCATGAGCAGTTCTTC. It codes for CASSLTSGRRHEQFF.

The CDR3 is CASSWTGVRATEAFF. CDR3 sequence (DNA): TGCGCCAGCAGCTGGACAGGGGTAAGAGCCACTGAAGCTTTCTTT. The chain joins TRBV5-1 to TRBJ1-1; TRBD1 matches 9 bases. The CDR3 spans 15 residues. V dropped 3 bases and J dropped 4; count of bases not matched to a gene: 7. The V gene's germline CDR1 is SGHRS and CDR2 YFSETQ.

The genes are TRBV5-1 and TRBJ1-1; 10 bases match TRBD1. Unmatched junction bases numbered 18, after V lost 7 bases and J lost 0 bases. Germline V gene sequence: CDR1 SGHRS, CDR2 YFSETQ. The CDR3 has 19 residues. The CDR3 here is CASGGTGEFKGPLNTEAFF. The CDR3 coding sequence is TGCGCCAGCGGCGGGACAGGGGAGTTCAAGGGGCCTTTGAACACTGAAGCTTTCTTT.

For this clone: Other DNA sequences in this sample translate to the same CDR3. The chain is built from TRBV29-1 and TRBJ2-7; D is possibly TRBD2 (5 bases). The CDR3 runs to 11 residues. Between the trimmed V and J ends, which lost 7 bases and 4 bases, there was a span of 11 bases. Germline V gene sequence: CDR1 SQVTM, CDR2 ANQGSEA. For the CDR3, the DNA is TGCAGCGCGGGTGAGGGTTACGAGCAGTACTTC. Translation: CSAGEGYEQYF.

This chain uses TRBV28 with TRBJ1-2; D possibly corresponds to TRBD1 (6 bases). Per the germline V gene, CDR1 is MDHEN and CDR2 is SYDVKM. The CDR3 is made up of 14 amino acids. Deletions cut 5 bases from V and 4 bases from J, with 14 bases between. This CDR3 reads CASSPPDRGYGYTF. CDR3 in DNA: TGTGCCAGCAGTCCACCGGACAGAGGCTATGGCTACACCTTC.

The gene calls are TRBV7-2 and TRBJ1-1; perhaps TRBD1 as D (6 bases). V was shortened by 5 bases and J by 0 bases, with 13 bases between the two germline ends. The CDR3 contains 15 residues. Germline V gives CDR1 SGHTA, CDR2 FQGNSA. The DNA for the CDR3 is TGTGCCAGCAGCCCACTGGACAGATTGAACACTGAAGCTTTCTTT. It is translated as CASSPLDRLNTEAFF.

The CDR3 is CASSLPKGGLAATGELFF. In DNA form, the CDR3 reads TGTGCCAGCAGCTTACCCAAGGGGGGACTAGCGGCCACCGGGGAGCTGTTTTTT. V usage is TRBV7-2 and J usage is TRBJ2-2; 11 bases are a match to TRBD2. The V and J ends lost 2 bases and 4 bases, in that order; junction bases with no gene match: 9. Germline assignment: CDR1 SGHTA and CDR2 FQGNSA. The CDR3 sequence is 18 residues long.

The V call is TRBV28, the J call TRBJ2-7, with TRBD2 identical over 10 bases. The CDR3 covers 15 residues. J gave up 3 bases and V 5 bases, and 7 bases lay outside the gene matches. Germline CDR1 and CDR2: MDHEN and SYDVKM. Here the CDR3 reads CASSPTSGRHYEQYF. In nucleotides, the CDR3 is TGTGCCAGCAGTCCGACTAGCGGGCGTCACTACGAGCAGTACTTC. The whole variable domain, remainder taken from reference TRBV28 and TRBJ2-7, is DVKVTQSSRYLVKRTGEKVFLECVQDMDHENMFWYRQDPGLGLRLIYFSYDVKMKEKGDIPEGYSVSREKKERFSLILESASTNQTSMYLCASSPTSGRHYEQYFGPGTRLTVT.

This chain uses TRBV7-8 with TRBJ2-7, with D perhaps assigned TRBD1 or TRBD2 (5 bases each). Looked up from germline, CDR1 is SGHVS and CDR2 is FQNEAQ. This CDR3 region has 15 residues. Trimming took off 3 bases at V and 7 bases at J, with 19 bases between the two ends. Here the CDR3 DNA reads TGTGCCAGCAGCTTTCAGCTCAAGGGGCCGGGAGAGCAGTACTTC. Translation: CASSFQLKGPGEQYF.

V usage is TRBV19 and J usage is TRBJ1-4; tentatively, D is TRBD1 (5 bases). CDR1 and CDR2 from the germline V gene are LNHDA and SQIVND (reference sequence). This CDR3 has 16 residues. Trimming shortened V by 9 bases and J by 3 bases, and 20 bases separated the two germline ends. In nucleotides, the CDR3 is TGTGCCAGCCCGCGGGCGGGGGACGGGGCTAATGAAAAACTGTTTTTT. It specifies CASPRAGDGANEKLFF.

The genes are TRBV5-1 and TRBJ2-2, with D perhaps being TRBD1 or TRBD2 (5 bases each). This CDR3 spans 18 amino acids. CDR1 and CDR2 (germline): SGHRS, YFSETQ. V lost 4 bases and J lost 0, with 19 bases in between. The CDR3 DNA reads TGCGCCAGCAGCACCCGGGACCTAGGTTTCGCGAACACCGGGGAGCTGTTTTTT. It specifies CASSTRDLGFANTGELFF.

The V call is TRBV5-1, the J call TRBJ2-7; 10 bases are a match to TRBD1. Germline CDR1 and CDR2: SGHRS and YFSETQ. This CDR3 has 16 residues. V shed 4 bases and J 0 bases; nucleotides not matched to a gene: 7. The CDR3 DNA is TGCGCCAGCAGCATCCGGACAGGGGGTAGCTCCTACGAGCAGTACTTC. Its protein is CASSIRTGGSSYEQYF.

The DNA for the CDR3 is TGTGCCAGCAGCGTAGCGGGAGCGGAGACCCAGTACTTC. It specifies CASSVAGAETQYF. The chain couples TRBV14 to TRBJ2-5; TRBD2 matches 9 bases. The CDR3 spans 13 residues. V lost 5 bases and J lost 5; bases outside the gene matches: 3. Germline values: CDR1 SGHDN, CDR2 FVKESK.